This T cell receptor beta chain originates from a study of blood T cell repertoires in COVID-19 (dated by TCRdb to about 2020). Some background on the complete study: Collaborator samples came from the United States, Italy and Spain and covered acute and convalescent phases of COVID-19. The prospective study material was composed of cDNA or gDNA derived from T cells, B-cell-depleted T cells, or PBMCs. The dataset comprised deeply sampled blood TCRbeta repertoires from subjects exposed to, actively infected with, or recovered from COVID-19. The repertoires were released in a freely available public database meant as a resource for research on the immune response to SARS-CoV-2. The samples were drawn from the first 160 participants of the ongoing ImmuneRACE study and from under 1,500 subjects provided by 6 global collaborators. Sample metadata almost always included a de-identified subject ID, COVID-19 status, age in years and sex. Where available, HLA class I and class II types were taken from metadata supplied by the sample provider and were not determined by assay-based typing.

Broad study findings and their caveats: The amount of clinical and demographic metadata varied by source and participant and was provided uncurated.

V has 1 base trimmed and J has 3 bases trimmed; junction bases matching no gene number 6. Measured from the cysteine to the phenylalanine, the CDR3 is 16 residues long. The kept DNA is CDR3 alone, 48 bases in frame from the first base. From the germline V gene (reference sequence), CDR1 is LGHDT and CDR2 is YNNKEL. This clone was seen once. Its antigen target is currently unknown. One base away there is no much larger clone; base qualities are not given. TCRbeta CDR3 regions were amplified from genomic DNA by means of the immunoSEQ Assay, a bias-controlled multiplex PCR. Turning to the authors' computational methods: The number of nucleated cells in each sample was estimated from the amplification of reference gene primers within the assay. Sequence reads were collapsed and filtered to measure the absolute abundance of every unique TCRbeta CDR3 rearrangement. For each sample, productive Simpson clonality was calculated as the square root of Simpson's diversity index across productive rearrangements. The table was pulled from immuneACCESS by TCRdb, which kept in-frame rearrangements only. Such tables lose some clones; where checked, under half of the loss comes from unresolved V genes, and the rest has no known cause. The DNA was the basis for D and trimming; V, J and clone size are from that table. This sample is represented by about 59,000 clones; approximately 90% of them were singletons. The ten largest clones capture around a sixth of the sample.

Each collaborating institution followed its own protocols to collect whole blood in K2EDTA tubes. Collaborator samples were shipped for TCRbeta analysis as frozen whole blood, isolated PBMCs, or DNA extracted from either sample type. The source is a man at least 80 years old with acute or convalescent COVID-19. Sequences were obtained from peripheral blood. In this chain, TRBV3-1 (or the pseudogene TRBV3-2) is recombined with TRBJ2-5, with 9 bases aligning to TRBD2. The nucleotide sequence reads TGTGCCAGCAGCCAAGCGCGGCGGGGGGGCGAAGAGACCCAGTACTTC. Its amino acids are CASSQARRGGEETQYF.